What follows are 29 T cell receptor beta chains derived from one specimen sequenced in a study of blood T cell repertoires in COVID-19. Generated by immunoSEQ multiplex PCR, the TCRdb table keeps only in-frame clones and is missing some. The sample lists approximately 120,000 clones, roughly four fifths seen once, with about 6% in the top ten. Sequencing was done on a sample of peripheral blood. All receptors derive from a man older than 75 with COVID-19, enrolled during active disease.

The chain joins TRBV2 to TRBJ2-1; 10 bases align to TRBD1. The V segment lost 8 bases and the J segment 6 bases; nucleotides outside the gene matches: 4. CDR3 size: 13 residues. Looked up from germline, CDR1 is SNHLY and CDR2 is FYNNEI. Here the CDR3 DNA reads TGTGCCAGCCGACAGGGGGCTGGCAATGAGCAGTTCTTC. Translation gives CASRQGAGNEQFF.

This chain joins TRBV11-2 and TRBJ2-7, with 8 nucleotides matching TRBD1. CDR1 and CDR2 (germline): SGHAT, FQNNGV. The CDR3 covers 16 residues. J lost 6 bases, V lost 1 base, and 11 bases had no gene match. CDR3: CASSLVLQGAQGEQYF. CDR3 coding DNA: TGTGCCAGCAGCTTAGTTCTGCAGGGGGCGCAGGGCGAGCAGTACTTC. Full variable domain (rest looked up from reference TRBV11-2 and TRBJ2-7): EAGVAQSPRYKIIEKRQSVAFWCNPISGHATLYWYQQILGQGPKLLIQFQNNGVVDDSQLPKDRFSAERLKGVDSTLKIQPAKLEDSAVYLCASSLVLQGAQGEQYFGPGTRLTVT.

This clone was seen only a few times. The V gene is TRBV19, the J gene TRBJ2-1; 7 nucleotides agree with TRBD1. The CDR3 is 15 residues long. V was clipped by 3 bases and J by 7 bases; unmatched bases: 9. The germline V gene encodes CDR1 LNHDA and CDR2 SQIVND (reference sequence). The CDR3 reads CASSIPGQSTNEQFF. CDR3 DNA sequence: TGTGCCAGTAGTATTCCGGGACAGAGTACGAATGAGCAGTTCTTC. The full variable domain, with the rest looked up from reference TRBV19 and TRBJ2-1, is DGGITQSPKYLFRKEGQNVTLSCEQNLNHDAMYWYRQDPGQGLRLIYYSQIVNDFQKGDIAEGYSVSREKKESFPLTVTSAQKNPTAFYLCASSIPGQSTNEQFFGPGTRLTVL.

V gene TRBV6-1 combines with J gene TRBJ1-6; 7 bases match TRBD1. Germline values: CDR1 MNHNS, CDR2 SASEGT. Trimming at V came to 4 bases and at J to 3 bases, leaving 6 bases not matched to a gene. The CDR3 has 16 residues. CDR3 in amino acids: CASSAGTVGYNSPLHF. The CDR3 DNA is TGTGCCAGCAGTGCCGGGACAGTGGGCTATAATTCACCCCTCCACTTT.

The CDR3 DNA sequence: TGTGCCAGCAGCTATGATAAAAGCACAGATACGCAGTATTTT. Translation gives CASSYDKSTDTQYF. The genes are TRBV6-6 and TRBJ2-3; D remains ambiguous. The V end lost 6 bases, the J end lost 0 bases, and 10 bases lay between the germline ends. CDR1 and CDR2 (germline): MNHNY, SVGAGI (reference sequence). This CDR3 has 14 residues.

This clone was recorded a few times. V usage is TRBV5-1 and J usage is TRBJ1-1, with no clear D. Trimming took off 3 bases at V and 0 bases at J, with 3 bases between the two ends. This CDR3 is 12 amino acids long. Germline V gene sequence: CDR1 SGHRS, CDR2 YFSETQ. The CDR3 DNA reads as TGCGCCAGCAGCTCCATGAACACTGAAGCTTTCTTT. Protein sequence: CASSSMNTEAFF. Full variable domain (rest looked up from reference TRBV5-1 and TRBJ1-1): KAGVTQTPRYLIKTRGQQVTLSCSPISGHRSVSWYQQTPGQGLQFLFEYFSETQRNKGNFPGRFSGRQFSNSRSEMNVSTLELGDSALYLCASSSMNTEAFFGQGTRLTVV.

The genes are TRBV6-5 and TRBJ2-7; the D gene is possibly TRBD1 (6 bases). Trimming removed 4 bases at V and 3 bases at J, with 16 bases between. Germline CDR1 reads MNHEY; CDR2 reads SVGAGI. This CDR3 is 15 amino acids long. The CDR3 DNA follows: TGTGCCAGCAGTTTAACACAGGGCGGTGGCTACGAGCAGTACTTC. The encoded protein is CASSLTQGGGYEQYF.

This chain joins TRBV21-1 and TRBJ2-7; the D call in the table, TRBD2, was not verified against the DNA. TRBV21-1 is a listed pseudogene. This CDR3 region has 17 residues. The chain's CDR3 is CASSKEGLAGGLYEQYF. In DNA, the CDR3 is TGTGCCAGCAGCAAAGAAGGACTAGCGGGAGGTCTCTACGAGCAGTACTTC.

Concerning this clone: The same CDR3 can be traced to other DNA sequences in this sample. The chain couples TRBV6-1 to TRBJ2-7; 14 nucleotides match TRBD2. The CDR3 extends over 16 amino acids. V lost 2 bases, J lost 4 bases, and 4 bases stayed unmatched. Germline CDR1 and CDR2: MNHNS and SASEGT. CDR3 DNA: TGTGCCAGCAGTGAACCCGGACTAGCGGGAGGTTACGAGCAGTACTTC. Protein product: CASSEPGLAGGYEQYF.

The CDR3 bases are TGTGCCAGCAGCGTAACTAGCAACAATGAGCAGTTCTTC. It specifies CASSVTSNNEQFF. The V call is TRBV9, the J call TRBJ2-1; the D gene is possibly TRBD2 (6 bases). This CDR3 region has 13 residues. Trimming pared 1 base from V and 5 bases from J, leaving 7 bases between. Germline V gene sequence: CDR1 SGDLS, CDR2 YYNGEE.

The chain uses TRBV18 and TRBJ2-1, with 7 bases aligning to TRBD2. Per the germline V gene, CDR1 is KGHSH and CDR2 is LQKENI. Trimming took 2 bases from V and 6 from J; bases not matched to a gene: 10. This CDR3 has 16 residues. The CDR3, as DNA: TGTGCCAGCTCACCATCTGGGAGGGCCGGTGCCAATGAGCAGTTCTTC. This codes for CASSPSGRAGANEQFF.

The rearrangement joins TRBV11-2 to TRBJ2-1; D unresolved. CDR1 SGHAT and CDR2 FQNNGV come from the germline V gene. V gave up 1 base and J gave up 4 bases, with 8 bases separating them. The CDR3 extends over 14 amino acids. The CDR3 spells CASSLVELYNEQFF. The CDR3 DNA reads TGTGCCAGCAGCTTAGTAGAGCTATACAATGAGCAGTTCTTC.

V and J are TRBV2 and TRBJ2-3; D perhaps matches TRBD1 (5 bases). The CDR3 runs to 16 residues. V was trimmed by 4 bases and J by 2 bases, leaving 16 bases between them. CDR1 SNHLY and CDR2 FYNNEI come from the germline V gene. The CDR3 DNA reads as TGTGCCAGCAGTGGGGGAAGGGGCTCCTTCACAGATACGCAGTATTTT. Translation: CASSGGRGSFTDTQYF.

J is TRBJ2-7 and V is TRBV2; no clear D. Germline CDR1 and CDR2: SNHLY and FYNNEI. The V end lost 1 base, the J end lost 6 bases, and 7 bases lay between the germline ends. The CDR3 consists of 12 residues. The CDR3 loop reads CASSEGRIEQYF. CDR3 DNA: TGTGCCAGCAGTGAAGGGCGGATCGAGCAGTACTTC.

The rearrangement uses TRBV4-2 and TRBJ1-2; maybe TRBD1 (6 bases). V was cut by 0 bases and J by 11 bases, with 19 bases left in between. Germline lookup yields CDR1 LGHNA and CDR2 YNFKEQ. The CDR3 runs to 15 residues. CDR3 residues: CASSQDGQFTTWYTF. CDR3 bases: TGTGCCAGCAGCCAAGACGGACAGTTCACTACGTGGTACACCTTC.

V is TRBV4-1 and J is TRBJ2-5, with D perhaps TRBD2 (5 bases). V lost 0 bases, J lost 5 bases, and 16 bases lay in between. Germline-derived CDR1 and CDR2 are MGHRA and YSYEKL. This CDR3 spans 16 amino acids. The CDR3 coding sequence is TGCGCCAGCAGCCAAGAGAGGAACACGGGATCGGAGACCCAGTACTTC. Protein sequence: CASSQERNTGSETQYF.

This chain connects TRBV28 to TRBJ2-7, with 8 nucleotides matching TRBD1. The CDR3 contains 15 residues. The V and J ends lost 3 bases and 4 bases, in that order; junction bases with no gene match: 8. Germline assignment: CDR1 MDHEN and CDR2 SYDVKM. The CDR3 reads CASSFHGTGLYEQYF. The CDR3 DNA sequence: TGTGCCAGCAGTTTTCATGGGACAGGTTTATACGAGCAGTACTTC.

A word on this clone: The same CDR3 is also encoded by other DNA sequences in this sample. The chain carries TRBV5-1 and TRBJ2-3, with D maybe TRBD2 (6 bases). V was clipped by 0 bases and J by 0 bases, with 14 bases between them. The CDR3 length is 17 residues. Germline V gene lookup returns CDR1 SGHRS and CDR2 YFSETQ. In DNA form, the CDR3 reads TGCGCCAGCAGCTTGGGGAGAGGCGGGACTAGCACAGATACGCAGTATTTT. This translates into CASSLGRGGTSTDTQYF.

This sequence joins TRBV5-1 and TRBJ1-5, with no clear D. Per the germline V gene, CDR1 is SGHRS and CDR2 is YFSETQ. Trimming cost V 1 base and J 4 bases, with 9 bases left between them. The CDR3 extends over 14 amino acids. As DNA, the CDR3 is TGCGCCAGCAGCTTGTTGGGCCCAAATCAGCCCCAGCATTTT. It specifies CASSLLGPNQPQHF.

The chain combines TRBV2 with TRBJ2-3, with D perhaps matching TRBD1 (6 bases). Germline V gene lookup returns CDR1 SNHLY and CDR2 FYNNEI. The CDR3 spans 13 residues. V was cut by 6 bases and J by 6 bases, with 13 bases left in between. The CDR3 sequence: CASRKGQSDTQYF. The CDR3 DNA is TGTGCCAGCAGGAAGGGACAAAGCGATACGCAGTATTTT.

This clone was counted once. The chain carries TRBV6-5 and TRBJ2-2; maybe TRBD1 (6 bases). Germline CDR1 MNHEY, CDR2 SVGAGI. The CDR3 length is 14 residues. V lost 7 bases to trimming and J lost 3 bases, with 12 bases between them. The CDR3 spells CASITGTYTGELFF. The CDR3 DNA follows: TGTGCCAGCATTACCGGGACATACACCGGGGAGCTGTTTTTT.

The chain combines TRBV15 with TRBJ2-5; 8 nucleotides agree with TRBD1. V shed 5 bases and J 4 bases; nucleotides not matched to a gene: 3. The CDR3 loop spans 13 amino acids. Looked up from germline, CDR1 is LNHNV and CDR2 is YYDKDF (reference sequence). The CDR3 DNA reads TGTGCCACCAGCGGACAGGGTGGAGAGACCCAGTACTTC. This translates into CATSGQGGETQYF.

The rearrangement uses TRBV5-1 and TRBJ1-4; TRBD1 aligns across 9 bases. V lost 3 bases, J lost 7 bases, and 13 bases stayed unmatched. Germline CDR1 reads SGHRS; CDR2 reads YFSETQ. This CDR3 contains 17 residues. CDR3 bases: TGCGCCAGCAGCTCTGGGCTCACGACAGGGGGGAGTGAAAAACTGTTTTTT. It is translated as CASSSGLTTGGSEKLFF.

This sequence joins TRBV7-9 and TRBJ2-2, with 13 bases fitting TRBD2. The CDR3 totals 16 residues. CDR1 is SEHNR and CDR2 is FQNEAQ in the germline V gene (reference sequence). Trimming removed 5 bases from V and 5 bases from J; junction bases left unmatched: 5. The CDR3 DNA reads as TGTGCCAGCAGCCCACCGGGACTAGCGGGGACCGGGGAGCTGTTTTTT. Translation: CASSPPGLAGTGELFF.

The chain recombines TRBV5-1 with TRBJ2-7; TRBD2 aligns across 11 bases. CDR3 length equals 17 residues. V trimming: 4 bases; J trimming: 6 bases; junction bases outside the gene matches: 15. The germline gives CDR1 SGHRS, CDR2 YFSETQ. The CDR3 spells CASSPQAYSGRGGEQYF. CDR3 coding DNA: TGCGCCAGCAGCCCCCAGGCCTATAGCGGGAGGGGGGGCGAGCAGTACTTC.

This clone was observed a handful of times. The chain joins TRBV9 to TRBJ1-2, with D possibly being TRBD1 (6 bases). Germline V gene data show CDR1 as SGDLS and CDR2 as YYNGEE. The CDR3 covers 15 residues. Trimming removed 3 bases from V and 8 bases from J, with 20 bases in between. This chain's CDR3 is CASSEGDAGIRGYTF. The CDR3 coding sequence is TGTGCCAGCAGCGAGGGGGATGCAGGGATTCGAGGCTACACCTTC.

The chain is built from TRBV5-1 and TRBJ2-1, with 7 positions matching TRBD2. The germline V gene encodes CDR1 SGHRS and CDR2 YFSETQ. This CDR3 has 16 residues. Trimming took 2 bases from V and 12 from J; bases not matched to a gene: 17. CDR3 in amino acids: CASSFGGTTPAGRQFF. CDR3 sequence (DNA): TGCGCCAGCAGCTTTGGGGGGACTACCCCCGCGGGGCGGCAGTTCTTC. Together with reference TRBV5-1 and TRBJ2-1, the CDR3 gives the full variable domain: KAGVTQTPRYLIKTRGQQVTLSCSPISGHRSVSWYQQTPGQGLQFLFEYFSETQRNKGNFPGRFSGRQFSNSRSEMNVSTLELGDSALYLCASSFGGTTPAGRQFFGPGTRLTVL.

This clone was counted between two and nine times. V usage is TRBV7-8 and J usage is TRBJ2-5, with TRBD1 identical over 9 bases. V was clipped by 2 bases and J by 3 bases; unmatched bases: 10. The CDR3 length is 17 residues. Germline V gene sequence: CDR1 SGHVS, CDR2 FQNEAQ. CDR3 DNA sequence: TGTGCCAGCAGCTTATATGGGGGACAGGGAAGAAAAGAGACCCAGTACTTC. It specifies CASSLYGGQGRKETQYF.

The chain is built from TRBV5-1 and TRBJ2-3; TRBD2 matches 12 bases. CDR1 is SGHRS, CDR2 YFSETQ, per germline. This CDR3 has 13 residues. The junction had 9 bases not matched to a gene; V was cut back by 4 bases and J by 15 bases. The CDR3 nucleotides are TGCGCCAGCAGCCCTGGGGCTAGCGGGAGGGTATATTTT. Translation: CASSPGASGRVYF. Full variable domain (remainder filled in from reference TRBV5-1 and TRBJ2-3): KAGVTQTPRYLIKTRGQQVTLSCSPISGHRSVSWYQQTPGQGLQFLFEYFSETQRNKGNFPGRFSGRQFSNSRSEMNVSTLELGDSALYLCASSPGASGRVYFGPGTRLTVL.